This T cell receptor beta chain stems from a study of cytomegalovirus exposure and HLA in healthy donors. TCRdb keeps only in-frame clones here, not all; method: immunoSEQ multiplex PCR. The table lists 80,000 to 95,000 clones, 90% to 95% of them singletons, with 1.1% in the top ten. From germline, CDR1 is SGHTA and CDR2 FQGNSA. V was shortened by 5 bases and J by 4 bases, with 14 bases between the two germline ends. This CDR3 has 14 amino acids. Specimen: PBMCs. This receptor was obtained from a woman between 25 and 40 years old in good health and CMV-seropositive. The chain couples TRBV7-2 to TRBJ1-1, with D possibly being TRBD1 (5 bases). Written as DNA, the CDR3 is TGTGCCAGCAGCCCTTACGGGGGAAGCACTGAAGCTTTCTTT. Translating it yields CASSPYGGSTEAFF.